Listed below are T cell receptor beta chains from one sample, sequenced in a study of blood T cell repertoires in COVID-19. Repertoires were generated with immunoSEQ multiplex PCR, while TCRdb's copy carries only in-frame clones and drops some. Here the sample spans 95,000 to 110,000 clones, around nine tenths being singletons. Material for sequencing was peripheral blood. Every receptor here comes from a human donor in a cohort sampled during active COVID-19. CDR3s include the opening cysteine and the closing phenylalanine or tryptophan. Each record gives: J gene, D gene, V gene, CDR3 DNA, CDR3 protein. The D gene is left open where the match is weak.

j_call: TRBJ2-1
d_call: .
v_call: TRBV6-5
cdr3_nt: TGTGCCAGCACTGGGCCCCCAGCCGTCAATGAGCAGTTCTTC
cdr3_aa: CASTGPPAVNEQFF

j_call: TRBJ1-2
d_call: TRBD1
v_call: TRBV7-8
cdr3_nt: TGTGCCAGCAGCTCAGGGGGGACAGGGGACGACGGCTACACCTTC
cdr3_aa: CASSSGGTGDDGYTF

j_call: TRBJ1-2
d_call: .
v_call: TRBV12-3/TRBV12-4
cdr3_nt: TGTGCCAGCAGTCCCCGGGGGTCGGGCTACACCTTC
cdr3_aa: CASSPRGSGYTF

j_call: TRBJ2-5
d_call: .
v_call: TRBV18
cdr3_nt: TGTGCCAGCTCACCACTCCCTAGCTTGGAGACCCAGTACTTC
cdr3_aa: CASSPLPSLETQYF

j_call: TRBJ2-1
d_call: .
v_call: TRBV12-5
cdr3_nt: TGTGCTAGTGGTTTACCCTACAGAAGCTCCTACAATGAGCAGTTCTTC
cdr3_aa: CASGLPYRSSYNEQFF

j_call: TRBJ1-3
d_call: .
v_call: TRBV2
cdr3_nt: TGTGCCAGCAGTGAACAGAACACCTCTGGAAACACCATATATTTT
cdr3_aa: CASSEQNTSGNTIYF

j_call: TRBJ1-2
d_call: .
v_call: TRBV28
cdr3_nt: TGTGCCAGCAGGGCCCAAGGGGCAGATAACTATGGCTACACCTTC
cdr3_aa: CASRAQGADNYGYTF

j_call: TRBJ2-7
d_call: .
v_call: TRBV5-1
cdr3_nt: TGCGCCAGCAGCTTACAACCCGCGGCTAGCGCTTACGAGCAGTACTTC
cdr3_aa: CASSLQPAASAYEQYF

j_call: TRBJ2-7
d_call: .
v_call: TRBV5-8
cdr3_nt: TGTGCCAGCAGCGCCGGTCAGGGCTCTTCCTACGAGCAGTACTTC
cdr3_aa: CASSAGQGSSYEQYF

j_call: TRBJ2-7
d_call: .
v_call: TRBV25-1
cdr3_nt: TGTGCCAGCAGTGAAAGTAGGACAGCAAAGCCCTACGAGCAGTACTTC
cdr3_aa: CASSESRTAKPYEQYF

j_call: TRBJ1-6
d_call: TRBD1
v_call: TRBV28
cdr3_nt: TGTGCCAGCAGTTTAGACAGGGAGAATTCACCCCTCCACTTT
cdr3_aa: CASSLDRENSPLHF